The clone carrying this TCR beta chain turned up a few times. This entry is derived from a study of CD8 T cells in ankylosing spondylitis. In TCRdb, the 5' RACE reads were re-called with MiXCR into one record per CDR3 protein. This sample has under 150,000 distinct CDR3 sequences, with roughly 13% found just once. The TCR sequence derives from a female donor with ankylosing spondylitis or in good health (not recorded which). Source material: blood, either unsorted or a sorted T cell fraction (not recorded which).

This CDR3 reads CASSLFGDGGYNEQFF. CDR3 bases: TGTGCCAGCAGCTTATTTGGGGACGGGGGTTACAATGAGCAGTTCTTC. The chain uses TRBV7-3 and TRBJ2-1; a possible D gene is TRBD2 (6 bases). CDR1 is SGHTA and CDR2 is FQGTGA in the germline V gene. The V and J ends lost 2 bases and 4 bases respectively, with 15 bases between them. CDR3 size: 16 residues. The whole variable domain, filled in from reference TRBV7-3 and TRBJ2-1, reads GAGVSQTPSNKVTEKGKYVELRCDPISGHTALYWYRQSLGQGPEFLIYFQGTGAADDSGLPNDRFFAVRPEGSVSTLKIQRTERGDSAVYLCASSLFGDGGYNEQFFGPGTRLTVL.